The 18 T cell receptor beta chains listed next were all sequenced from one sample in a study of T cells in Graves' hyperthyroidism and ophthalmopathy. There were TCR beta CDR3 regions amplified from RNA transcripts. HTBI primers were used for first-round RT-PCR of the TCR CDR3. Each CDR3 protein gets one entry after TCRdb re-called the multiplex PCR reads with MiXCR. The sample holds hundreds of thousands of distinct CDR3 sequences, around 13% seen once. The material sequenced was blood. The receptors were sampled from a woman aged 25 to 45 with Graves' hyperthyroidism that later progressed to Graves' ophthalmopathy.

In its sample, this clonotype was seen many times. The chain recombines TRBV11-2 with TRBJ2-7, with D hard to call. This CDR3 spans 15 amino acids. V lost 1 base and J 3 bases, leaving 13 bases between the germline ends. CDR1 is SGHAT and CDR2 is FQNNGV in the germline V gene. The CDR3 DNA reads TGTGCCAGCAGCTTAGGGATGAGGTTGGACTACGAGCAGTACTTC. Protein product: CASSLGMRLDYEQYF. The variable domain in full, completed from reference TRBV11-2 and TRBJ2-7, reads EAGVAQSPRYKIIEKRQSVAFWCNPISGHATLYWYQQILGQGPKLLIQFQNNGVVDDSQLPKDRFSAERLKGVDSTLKIQPAKLEDSAVYLCASSLGMRLDYEQYFGPGTRLTVT.

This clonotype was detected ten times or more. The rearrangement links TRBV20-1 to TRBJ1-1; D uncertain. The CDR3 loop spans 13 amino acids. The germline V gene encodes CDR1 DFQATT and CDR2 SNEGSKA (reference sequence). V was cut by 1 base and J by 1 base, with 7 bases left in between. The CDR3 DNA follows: TGCAGTGCTAGAGGAGGGCAGAACACTGAAGCTTTCTTT. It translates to CSARGGQNTEAFF.

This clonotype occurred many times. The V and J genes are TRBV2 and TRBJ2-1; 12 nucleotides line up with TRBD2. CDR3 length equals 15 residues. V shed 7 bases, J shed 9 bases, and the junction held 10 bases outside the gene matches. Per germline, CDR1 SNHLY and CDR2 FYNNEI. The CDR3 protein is CASNEPTSGSREQFF. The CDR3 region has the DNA TGTGCCAGCAACGAGCCGACTAGCGGGAGTCGTGAGCAGTTCTTC.

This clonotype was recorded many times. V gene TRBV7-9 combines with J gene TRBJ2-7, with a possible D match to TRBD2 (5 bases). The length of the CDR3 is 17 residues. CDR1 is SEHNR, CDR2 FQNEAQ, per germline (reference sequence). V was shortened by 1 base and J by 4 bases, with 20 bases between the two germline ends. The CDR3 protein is CASSLVGAVQNPYEQYF. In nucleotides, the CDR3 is TGTGCCAGCAGCTTAGTAGGAGCGGTCCAGAACCCTTACGAGCAGTACTTC.

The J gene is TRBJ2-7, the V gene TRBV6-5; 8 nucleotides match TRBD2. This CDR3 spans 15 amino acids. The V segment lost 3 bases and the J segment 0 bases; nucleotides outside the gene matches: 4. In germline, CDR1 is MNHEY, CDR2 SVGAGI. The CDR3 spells CASSYKTSDSYEQYF. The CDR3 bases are TGTGCCAGCAGTTATAAGACTAGCGACTCCTACGAGCAGTACTTC.

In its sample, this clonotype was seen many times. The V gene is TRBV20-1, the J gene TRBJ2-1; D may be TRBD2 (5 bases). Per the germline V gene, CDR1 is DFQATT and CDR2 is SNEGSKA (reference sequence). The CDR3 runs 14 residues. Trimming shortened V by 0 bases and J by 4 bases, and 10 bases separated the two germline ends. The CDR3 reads CSAREPAEYNEQFF. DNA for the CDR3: TGCAGTGCTAGAGAGCCAGCGGAATACAATGAGCAGTTCTTC.

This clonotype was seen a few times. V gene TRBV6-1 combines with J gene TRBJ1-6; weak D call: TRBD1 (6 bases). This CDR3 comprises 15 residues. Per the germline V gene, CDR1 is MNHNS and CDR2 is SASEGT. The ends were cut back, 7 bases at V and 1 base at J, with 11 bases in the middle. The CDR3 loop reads CASMGGGSYNSPLHF. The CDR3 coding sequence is TGTGCCAGCATGGGAGGGGGTTCCTATAATTCACCCCTCCACTTT.

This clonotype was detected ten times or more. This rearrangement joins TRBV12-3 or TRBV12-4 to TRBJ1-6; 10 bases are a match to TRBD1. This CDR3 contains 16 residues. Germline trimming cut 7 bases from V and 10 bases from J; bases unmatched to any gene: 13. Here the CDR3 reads CASNLGPGQGWSPLHF. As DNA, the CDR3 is TGTGCCAGCAACCTAGGGCCGGGACAGGGGTGGTCACCCCTCCACTTT.

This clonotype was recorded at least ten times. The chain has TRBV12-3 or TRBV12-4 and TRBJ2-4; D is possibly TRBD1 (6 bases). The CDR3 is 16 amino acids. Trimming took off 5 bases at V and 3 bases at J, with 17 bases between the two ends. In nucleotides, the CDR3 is TGTGCCAGCAGTCCCCGACAGGATATTTTCAAAAACATTCAGTACTTC. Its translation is CASSPRQDIFKNIQYF.

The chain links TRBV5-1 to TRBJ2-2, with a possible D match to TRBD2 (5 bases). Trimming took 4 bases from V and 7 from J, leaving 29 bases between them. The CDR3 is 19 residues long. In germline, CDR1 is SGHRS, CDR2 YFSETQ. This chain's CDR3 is CASSQAPGPVSGLGGELFF. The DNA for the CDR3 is TGCGCCAGCAGCCAAGCACCCGGTCCGGTCAGCGGTCTCGGCGGGGAGCTGTTTTTT.

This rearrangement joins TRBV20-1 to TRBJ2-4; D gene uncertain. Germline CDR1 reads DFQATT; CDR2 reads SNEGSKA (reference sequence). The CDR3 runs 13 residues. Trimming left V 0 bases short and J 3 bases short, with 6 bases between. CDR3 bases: TGCAGTGCTAGAGAGGTCGGCAAAAACATTCAGTACTTC. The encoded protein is CSAREVGKNIQYF.

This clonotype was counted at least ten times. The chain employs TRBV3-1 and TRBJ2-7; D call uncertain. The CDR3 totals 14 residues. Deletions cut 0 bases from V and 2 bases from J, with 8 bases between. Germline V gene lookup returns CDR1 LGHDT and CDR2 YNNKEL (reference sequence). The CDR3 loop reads CASSQDQRTYEQYF. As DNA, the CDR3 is TGTGCCAGCAGCCAAGACCAGAGGACCTACGAGCAGTACTTC.

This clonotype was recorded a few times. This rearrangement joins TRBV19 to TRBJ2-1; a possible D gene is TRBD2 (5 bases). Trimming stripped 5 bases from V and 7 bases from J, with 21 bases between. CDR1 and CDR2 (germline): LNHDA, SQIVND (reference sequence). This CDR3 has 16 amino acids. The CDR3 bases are TGTGCCAGTAGTGGGAGACACCTATTGTCTGGTAATGAGCAGTTCTTC. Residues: CASSGRHLLSGNEQFF.

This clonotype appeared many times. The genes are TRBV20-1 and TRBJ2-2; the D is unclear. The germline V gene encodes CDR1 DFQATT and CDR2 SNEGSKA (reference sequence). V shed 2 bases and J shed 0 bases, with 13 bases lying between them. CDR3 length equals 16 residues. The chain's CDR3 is CSARKVGGTNTGELFF. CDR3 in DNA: TGCAGTGCTAGAAAAGTCGGCGGAACGAACACCGGGGAGCTGTTTTTT.

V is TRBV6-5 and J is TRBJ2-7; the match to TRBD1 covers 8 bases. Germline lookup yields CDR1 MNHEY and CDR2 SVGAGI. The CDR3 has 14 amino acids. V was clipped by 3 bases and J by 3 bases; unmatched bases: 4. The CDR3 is CASSYQGADYEQYF. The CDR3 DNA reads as TGTGCCAGCAGTTATCAGGGGGCGGACTACGAGCAGTACTTC.

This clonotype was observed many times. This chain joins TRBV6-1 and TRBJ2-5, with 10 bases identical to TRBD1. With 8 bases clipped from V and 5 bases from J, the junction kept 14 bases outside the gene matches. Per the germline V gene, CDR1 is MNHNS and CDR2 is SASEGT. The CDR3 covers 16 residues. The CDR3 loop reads CASGPSGTGVLETQYF. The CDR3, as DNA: TGTGCCAGCGGACCCTCCGGGACAGGGGTATTGGAGACCCAGTACTTC.

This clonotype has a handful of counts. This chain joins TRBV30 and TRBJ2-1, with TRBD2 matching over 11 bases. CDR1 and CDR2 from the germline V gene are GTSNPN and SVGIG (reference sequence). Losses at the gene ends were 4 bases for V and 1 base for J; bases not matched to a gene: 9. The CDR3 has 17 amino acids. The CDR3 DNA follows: TGTGCCTGGATTGTAAAGTCTAGCGGGAGGTCCTACAATGAGCAGTTCTTC. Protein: CAWIVKSSGRSYNEQFF.

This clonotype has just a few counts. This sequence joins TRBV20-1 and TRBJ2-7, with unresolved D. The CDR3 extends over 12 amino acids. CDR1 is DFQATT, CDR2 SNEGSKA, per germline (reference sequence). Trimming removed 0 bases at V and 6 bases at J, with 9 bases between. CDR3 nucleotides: TGCAGTGCTAGAGATCATGTCCCCGAGCAGTACTTC. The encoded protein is CSARDHVPEQYF.